The 8 T cell receptor beta chains below were found in one sample sequenced in a study of tumour-infiltrating T cells in Burkitt lymphoma. Sequenced by immunoSEQ multiplex PCR; TCRdb stores in-frame clones only, minus some. The table lists roughly 540 clones, approximately 92% of them singletons, with 15% to 20% in the top ten. The material sequenced was tumor tissue. Receptors were obtained from a human donor with Burkitt lymphoma. Some clones in this sample may be carry-over from other donors' samples.

This chain connects TRBV7-6 to TRBJ2-6; no clear D. V gave up 5 bases and J gave up 0 bases, with 8 bases separating them. Germline lookup yields CDR1 SGHVS and CDR2 FNYEAQ. This CDR3 is 15 amino acids long. The chain's CDR3 is CASSAIYSGANVLTF. The DNA of the CDR3 is TGTGCCAGCAGCGCTATCTACTCTGGGGCCAACGTCCTGACTTTC.

The chain has TRBV10-1 and TRBJ2-2; 7 positions match TRBD2. CDR3 length: 14 residues. Germline CDR1 reads WNHNN; CDR2 reads SYGVQD (reference sequence). After removal of 7 bases from V and 6 bases from J, the junction contained 8 bases not matched to a gene. Written as DNA, the CDR3 is TGCGCCAGCATCTTGGGGGGGGTCCCCGGGGAGCTGTTTTTT. Protein: CASILGGVPGELFF.

With respect to this clone: The junction departs from germline at one end; a sequencing error may be responsible. This chain joins TRBV30 and TRBJ1-4, with D unresolved. CDR1 is GTSNPN and CDR2 is SVGIG in the germline V gene (reference sequence). This CDR3 region has 10 residues. CDR3 coding DNA: TGTGCCTGGGGGAATAAAAAAGTGTTTTTT. Encoded protein: CAWGNKKVFF.

The rearrangement links TRBV20-1 to TRBJ2-3; D is uncertain. V was cut by 1 base and J by 15 bases, with 14 bases left in between. This CDR3 has 11 amino acids. The V gene's germline CDR1 is DFQATT and CDR2 SNEGSKA (reference sequence). Here the CDR3 DNA reads TGCAGTGCTAGAGCCGCGCCGGGCGACTATTTT. This encodes CSARAAPGDYF.

The chain recombines TRBV4-2 with TRBJ1-4, with D hard to call. Germline values: CDR1 LGHNA, CDR2 YNFKEQ. The CDR3 loop spans 15 amino acids. The V and J ends lost 1 base and 4 bases respectively, with 10 bases between them. The DNA for the CDR3 is TGTGCCAGCAGCCAAGTGAGAGGGAATAATGAAAAACTGTTTTTT. Translating gives CASSQVRGNNEKLFF.

This chain joins TRBV23-1 and TRBJ2-7; 9 nucleotides agree with TRBD2. TRBV23-1 is treated as an ORF (open reading frame) with a function not yet certain. Unmatched junction bases numbered 2, after V lost 1 base and J lost 7 bases. This CDR3 contains 13 residues. The CDR3, as DNA: TGCGCCAGCAGTCAATGGGCGGGAGGGGAGCAGTACTTC. Residues: CASSQWAGGEQYF.

J is TRBJ2-7 and V is TRBV6-6; 9 nucleotides align to TRBD1. With 2 bases clipped from V and 2 bases from J, the junction kept 4 bases outside the gene matches. CDR3 size: 15 residues. CDR1 is MNHNY, CDR2 SVGAGI, per germline (reference sequence). DNA of the CDR3: TGTGCCAGCAGTTACAAAACAGGGGGCGCCTACGAGCAGTACTTC. Translated, it gives CASSYKTGGAYEQYF.

V usage is TRBV7-2 and J usage is TRBJ1-6, with D unresolved. The germline V gene has CDR1 SGHTA and CDR2 FQGNSA. CDR3 length equals 17 residues. The V end was cut by 1 base, the J end by 0 bases, with 10 bases between. CDR3 residues: CASSLGTYSSYNSPLHF. CDR3 nucleotides: TGTGCCAGCAGCTTAGGGACTTATAGCTCCTATAATTCACCCCTCCACTTT.